The present T cell receptor (beta chain) was sequenced within a study of cytomegalovirus exposure and HLA in healthy donors. The assay was immunoSEQ multiplex PCR, and TCRdb's table has in-frame clones only and misses some. The table records about 160,000 clones, roughly nine tenths of them present only once. The ends were cut back, 0 bases at V and 4 bases at J, with 9 bases in the middle. CDR3 length: 13 residues. Germline V gives CDR1 GTSNPN, CDR2 SVGIG (reference sequence). Source material: PBMCs. The V and J genes are TRBV30 and TRBJ2-5, with D hard to call. This TCR derives from a woman between 25 and 40 years old in good health and CMV-seronegative. CDR3 protein: CAWSVPQRETQYF. The CDR3 coding sequence is TGTGCCTGGAGTGTACCTCAGCGAGAGACCCAGTACTTC.